These T cell receptor beta chains were read from a single sample in a study of CD8 T cells in ankylosing spondylitis. TCRdb re-derived calls from the 5' RACE reads in MiXCR, one entry per CDR3 protein. The data contain roughly 120,000 distinct CDR3 sequences, approximately 6.8% of them singletons. The sequenced sample consisted of blood, either unsorted or a sorted T cell fraction (not recorded which). The receptors shown here come from a male donor with ankylosing spondylitis or in good health (not recorded which). CDR3s include the opening cysteine and the closing phenylalanine or tryptophan. The order of the fields is clone size, D gene, V gene, J gene, CDR3 protein, CDR3 DNA. A D gene is named only where the DNA matches it firmly. Rows may omit the clone size; those that give it use once, few, many or a size class.

>many|-|TRBV20-1|TRBJ2-1
CSAPFPGRTYNEQFF
TGCAGTGCCCCCTTCCCCGGGAGAACCTACAATGAGCAGTTCTTC
>-|TRBD1|TRBV15|TRBJ1-1
CATSSYRGGTEAFF
TGTGCCACCAGCAGTTACAGGGGTGGGACTGAAGCTTTCTTT
>-|TRBD2|TRBV2|TRBJ2-5
CASRETSGQETQYF
TGTGCCAGCAGAGAGACTAGCGGCCAAGAGACCCAGTACTTC
>-|TRBD1|TRBV6-2/TRBV6-3|TRBJ2-5
CASSHDWTGQETQYF
TGTGCCAGCAGTCACGATTGGACAGGGCAAGAGACCCAGTACTTC
>many|TRBD2|TRBV3-1|TRBJ2-1
CASSHEGLAGLSYNEQFF
TGTGCCAGCAGCCATGAGGGACTAGCGGGACTCTCCTACAATGAGCAGTTCTTC
>many|-|TRBV9|TRBJ2-3
CASSVSSTDTQYF
TGTGCCAGCAGCGTAAGCAGCACAGATACGCAGTATTTT
>many|TRBD2|TRBV10-3|TRBJ2-1
CAISDPTNAREGYNEQFF
TGTGCCATCAGTGACCCGACTAATGCGCGGGAGGGTTACAATGAGCAGTTCTTC
>many|-|TRBV7-2|TRBJ1-6
CASSLAAGVFNNSPLHF
TGTGCCAGCAGCTTGGCGGCTGGTGTTTTTAATAATTCACCCCTCCACTTT
>-|-|TRBV7-2|TRBJ1-5
CASSLGGPHGNQPQHF
TGTGCCAGCAGCTTAGGAGGCCCCCACGGCAATCAGCCCCAGCATTTT
>many|TRBD1|TRBV20-1|TRBJ2-3
CSAKKDRASADTQYF
TGCAGTGCTAAGAAGGACAGGGCGAGCGCAGATACGCAGTATTTT
>many|TRBD2|TRBV4-1|TRBJ2-4
CASSPRSLAGIAKNIQYF
TGCGCCAGCAGCCCCCGGTCACTAGCGGGGATAGCCAAAAACATTCAGTACTTC
>many|TRBD1|TRBV7-9|TRBJ1-2
CASSAEGTGGADYGYTF
TGTGCCAGCAGCGCAGAGGGGACAGGGGGCGCTGACTATGGCTACACCTTC
>-|-|TRBV18|TRBJ2-7
CASSPGQASYEQYF
TGTGCCAGCTCACCGGGACAAGCTTCCTACGAGCAGTACTTC
>many|-|TRBV5-6|TRBJ2-1
CASSRNPYNEQFF
TGTGCCAGCAGCAGGAATCCCTACAATGAGCAGTTCTTC
>few|-|TRBV3-1|TRBJ2-1
CASSHFMNEQFF
TGTGCCAGCAGCCATTTTATGAATGAGCAGTTCTTC
>few|TRBD1|TRBV30|TRBJ2-7
CASRITGGASYEQYF
TGTGCCTCTAGAATAACAGGGGGCGCCTCCTACGAGCAGTACTTC
>-|TRBD1|TRBV5-1|TRBJ1-1
CVTGTGVGGTEAFF
TGCGTAACCGGGACAGGGGTCGGTGGCACTGAAGCTTTCTTT
>once|TRBD1|TRBV5-1|TRBJ1-1
CASSLVAGGSTEAFF
TGCGCCAGCAGCTTGGTGGCAGGGGGTAGCACTGAAGCTTTCTTT
>few|-|TRBV12-3/TRBV12-4|TRBJ1-5
CASSSKRQDTLSNQPQHF
TGTGCCAGCAGCTCTAAGAGACAGGACACCCTTAGCAATCAGCCCCAGCATTTT
>many|TRBD2|TRBV7-2|TRBJ2-4
CASSLEWGGDIQYF
TGTGCCAGCAGCTTAGAGTGGGGGGGGGACATTCAGTACTTC
>many|TRBD2|TRBV7-9|TRBJ2-1
CASSLRELAAYNEQFF
TGTGCCAGCAGCTTAAGGGAACTAGCGGCCTACAATGAGCAGTTCTTC
>many|TRBD2|TRBV20-1|TRBJ2-1
CSATSGTTTYNEQFF
TGCAGTGCAACTAGCGGCACCACAACGTACAATGAGCAGTTCTTC
>many|TRBD1|TRBV6-2/TRBV6-3|TRBJ2-2
CASSHGTANTGELFF
TGTGCCAGCAGTCATGGGACAGCGAACACCGGGGAGCTGTTTTTT
>many|-|TRBV20-1|TRBJ2-4
CSAGDLAKNIQYF
TGCAGTGCAGGGGATCTAGCCAAAAACATTCAGTACTTC
>many|-|TRBV5-1|TRBJ1-4
CASSFGDEKLFF
TGCGCCAGCAGCTTCGGGGATGAAAAACTGTTTTTT
>many|-|TRBV27|TRBJ2-2
CASKQGWAGELFF
TGTGCCAGCAAACAGGGCTGGGCCGGGGAGCTGTTTTTT
>many|TRBD1|TRBV5-5|TRBJ1-3
CASSPLQGTNTIYF
TGTGCCAGCAGCCCCTTACAGGGGACAAACACCATATATTTT
>many|-|TRBV5-1|TRBJ1-4
CASSSTGGGDEKLFF
TGCGCCAGCAGCTCGACCGGGGGGGGCGATGAAAAACTGTTTTTT
>-|TRBD2|TRBV7-9|TRBJ2-1
CASSPRLAEHNEQFF
TGTGCCAGCAGCCCCCGACTAGCAGAACACAATGAGCAGTTCTTC
>many|TRBD1|TRBV18|TRBJ2-5
CASSPPVDRAILYQETQYF
TGTGCCAGCTCACCACCAGTGGACAGGGCTATCCTGTACCAAGAGACCCAGTACTTC
>many|-|TRBV24-1|TRBJ2-7
CATSDGRGPDEQYF
TGTGCCACCAGTGATGGTCGAGGGCCGGACGAGCAGTACTTC
>many|-|TRBV5-1|TRBJ1-1
CASSLIGQSEAFF
TGCGCCAGCAGCCTTATTGGACAGTCTGAAGCTTTCTTT
>many|TRBD2|TRBV14|TRBJ2-1
CASSPRTSGVSYNEQFF
TGTGCCAGCAGCCCTCGGACTAGCGGGGTCTCCTACAATGAGCAGTTCTTC
>many|-|TRBV20-1|TRBJ2-4
CSAKKRLAPIALAKNIQYF
TGCAGTGCTAAAAAACGCCTAGCGCCTATAGCTCTAGCCAAAAACATTCAGTACTTC
>many|-|TRBV5-1|TRBJ1-2
CASSLADADYGYTF
TGCGCCAGCAGCTTGGCGGACGCGGACTATGGCTACACCTTC
>few|-|TRBV19|TRBJ2-1
CASSIDLNSYNEQFF
TGTGCCAGTAGTATAGATCTCAACTCCTACAATGAGCAGTTCTTC
>many|TRBD1|TRBV20-1|TRBJ1-6
CSASPVQGMDSPLHF
TGCAGTGCTAGTCCCGTACAGGGGATGGATTCACCCCTCCACTTT
>few|-|TRBV18|TRBJ1-1
CASSPSHSRGETEAFF
TGTGCCAGCTCACCATCGCATTCCAGGGGAGAGACTGAAGCTTTCTTT
>many|TRBD2|TRBV7-2|TRBJ2-7
CASSLIGRAYEQYF
TGTGCCAGCAGCTTAATAGGGAGGGCCTACGAGCAGTACTTC
>many|-|TRBV7-6|TRBJ2-7
CASSLGWTTEEQYF
TGTGCCAGCAGCTTAGGATGGACTACCGAGGAGCAGTACTTC
>many|TRBD2|TRBV5-6|TRBJ2-1
CASSWIAGDSYNEQFF
TGTGCCAGCAGCTGGATAGCGGGGGACTCCTACAATGAGCAGTTCTTC
>few|-|TRBV27|TRBJ2-3
CASSYWQGGTDTQYF
TGTGCCAGCAGTTATTGGCAGGGGGGTACAGATACGCAGTATTTT
>many|-|TRBV10-3|TRBJ2-7
CAISESREQYF
TGTGCCATCAGTGAGTCCCGCGAGCAGTACTTC
>many|TRBD2|TRBV5-1|TRBJ2-1
CASSRIIAGGEDEQFF
TGCGCCAGCAGCCGAATTATAGCGGGGGGGGAAGATGAGCAGTTCTTC
>many|TRBD2|TRBV28|TRBJ2-1
CASSFIGTSGRGYNEQFF
TGTGCCAGCAGTTTCATAGGGACTAGCGGGAGGGGGTACAATGAGCAGTTCTTC
>many|TRBD2|TRBV5-5|TRBJ2-3
CASSLPGTSGGRTDTQYF
TGTGCCAGCAGCTTGCCGGGGACTAGCGGGGGGCGCACAGATACGCAGTATTTT
>many|TRBD2|TRBV5-1|TRBJ2-1
CASSLEGASGNNEQFF
TGCGCCAGCAGCTTGGAGGGTGCTAGCGGAAACAATGAGCAGTTCTTC
>many|TRBD1|TRBV29-1|TRBJ2-1
CSVQAWGQGSHNEQFF
TGCAGCGTTCAAGCGTGGGGACAGGGCAGTCACAATGAGCAGTTCTTC
>many|-|TRBV20-1|TRBJ1-5
CSAREGRVSNQPQHF
TGCAGTGCTAGAGAGGGCAGGGTTTCCAATCAGCCCCAGCATTTT
>many|-|TRBV9|TRBJ1-1
CASSVVGPGYEAFF
TGTGCCAGCAGCGTAGTCGGCCCCGGGTATGAAGCTTTCTTT
>many|TRBD2|TRBV4-2|TRBJ2-7
CASSQEGTSAPYEQYF
TGTGCCAGCAGCCAAGAGGGGACTAGCGCTCCCTACGAGCAGTACTTC
>many|TRBD1|TRBV19|TRBJ1-2
CASSPRTGAGYTF
TGTGCCAGTAGTCCCAGGACAGGGGCCGGCTACACCTTC
>many|TRBD1|TRBV12-3/TRBV12-4|TRBJ1-2
CASRNPGQVNDGYTF
TGTGCCAGCAGAAACCCGGGACAGGTCAACGATGGCTACACCTTC
>many|-|TRBV5-1|TRBJ2-7
CASSLAVGAPYEQYF
TGCGCCAGCAGCTTGGCCGTAGGGGCCCCCTACGAGCAGTACTTC
>many|TRBD1|TRBV12-3/TRBV12-4|TRBJ2-1
CASSLDRGYEQFF
TGTGCCAGCAGTTTAGACAGGGGGTATGAGCAGTTCTTC